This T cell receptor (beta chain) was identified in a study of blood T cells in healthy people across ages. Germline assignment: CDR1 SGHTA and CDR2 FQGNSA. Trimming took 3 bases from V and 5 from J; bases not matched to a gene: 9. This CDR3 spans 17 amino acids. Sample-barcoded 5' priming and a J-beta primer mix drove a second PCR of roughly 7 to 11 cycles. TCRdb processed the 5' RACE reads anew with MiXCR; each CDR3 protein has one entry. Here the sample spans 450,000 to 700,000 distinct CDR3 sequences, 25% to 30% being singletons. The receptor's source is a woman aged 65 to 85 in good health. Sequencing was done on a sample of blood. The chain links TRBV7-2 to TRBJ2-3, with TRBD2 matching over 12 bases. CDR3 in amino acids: CASSFPGLAGSRDTQYF. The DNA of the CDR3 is TGTGCCAGCAGCTTCCCCGGACTAGCGGGGTCCAGAGATACGCAGTATTTT.